The present T cell receptor (beta chain) was sequenced within a study of CD8 T cells in Susac syndrome. In germline, CDR1 is PRHDT, CDR2 FYEKMQ (reference sequence). V trimming: 5 bases; J trimming: 6 bases; junction bases outside the gene matches: 3. The CDR3 covers 14 residues. With random hexamers, roughly 0.5 to 1 ug RNA was reverse transcribed. Amplification of the TCR beta CDR3 was carried out by immunoSEQ multiplex PCR, which spanned a total of 54 Vbeta and 13 Jbeta segments. TCRdb independently ran MiXCR on the immunoSEQ multiplex PCR reads; one entry per CDR3 protein. This table has 150,000 to 200,000 distinct CDR3 sequences, 90% to 95% appearing once.

The chain uses TRBV13 and TRBJ1-5, with TRBD1 matching 11 bases. The receptor was derived from a human donor with multiple sclerosis. Material for sequencing was CD4+ T cells from PBMCs. The CDR3 sequence is CASSTGQGAQPQHF. The CDR3 nucleotides are TGTGCCAGCAGCACCGGACAGGGGGCTCAGCCCCAGCATTTT.